The clone carrying this T cell receptor (beta chain) appeared many times. The ends were cut back, 4 bases at V and 1 base at J, with 10 bases in the middle. CDR1 and CDR2 from the germline V gene are SNHLY and FYNNEI. The CDR3 has 14 residues. The sample is drawn from a study of metastatic and nonmetastatic thyroid tumors. Turning to the study itself: Comparison of repertoires was carried out across blood and tumor or nodule tissue from malignant and benign thyroid patients.

TCRdb ran MiXCR on the PCR reads. The data contain fewer than 40,000 clones, approximately 18% of them seen just once; the ten biggest clones take up roughly 6.2%. Each patient came to thyroid surgery without any prior treatment (of any kind). V gene TRBV2 combines with J gene TRBJ1-1, with D perhaps matching TRBD1 (5 bases). The receptor's source is a male donor with papillary thyroid cancer or a benign thyroid nodule (not recorded which). Some clones in this sample may be carry-over from other donors' samples. What was sequenced was blood. CDR3 DNA sequence: TGTGCCAGCAGTGCTTTTGGGGCGAACACTGAAGCTTTCTTT. Protein product: CASSAFGANTEAFF.